The 18 T cell receptor beta chains in this list originate from one sample, sequenced in a study of blood T cell repertoires in COVID-19. Data came from immunoSEQ multiplex PCR; TCRdb stores just in-frame clones and leaves some out. The sample includes approximately 80,000 clones, 88% of them seen just once. The sequenced sample was peripheral blood. These receptors were taken from a human donor in a cohort sampled during active COVID-19.

The V call is TRBV3-1 (or the pseudogene TRBV3-2), the J call TRBJ2-2, with 9 positions matching TRBD2. The ends lost 1 base at V and 5 bases at J; junction bases unmatched: 11. Germline V lookup: CDR1 LGHDT, CDR2 YNNKEL (reference sequence). The length of the CDR3 is 18 residues. The CDR3, as DNA: TGTGCCAGCAGCCAAGGGCGAGCGGGGGGATTTAGGACCGGGGAGCTGTTTTTT. It yields the protein CASSQGRAGGFRTGELFF.

This chain links TRBV18 with TRBJ2-5; D is perhaps TRBD2 (5 bases). Germline CDR1 is KGHSH and CDR2 is LQKENI. This CDR3 is 16 amino acids long. Trimming removed 6 bases at V and 3 bases at J, with 20 bases between. The CDR3 loop reads CASSPSLRVTKETQYF. In DNA form, the CDR3 reads TGTGCCAGCTCCCCCTCGTTGAGGGTGACAAAAGAGACCCAGTACTTC.

The gene calls are TRBV7-6 and TRBJ2-1, with TRBD1 identical over 7 bases. The V gene end was trimmed by 5 bases and the J gene end by 8 bases; junction bases not matched to a gene: 3. Germline CDR1 and CDR2: SGHVS and FNYEAQ. The CDR3 covers 12 residues. The CDR3 protein is CASSQQGYEQFF. Here the CDR3 DNA reads TGTGCCAGCAGCCAACAGGGGTATGAGCAGTTCTTC.

The chain joins TRBV27 to TRBJ1-1; 10 nucleotides match TRBD1. The CDR3 is 15 residues long. Germline V CDR1 and CDR2: MNHEY, SMNVEV (reference sequence). V gave up 6 bases and J gave up 6 bases; unmatched junction bases: 10. CDR3 loop: CASSKWTGGDPEAFF. CDR3 nucleotides: TGTGCCAGCAGCAAATGGACAGGGGGGGACCCTGAAGCTTTCTTT.

The CDR3 DNA reads TGTGCCAGCAGCCAGGGTTCCGGGGAGCTGTTTTTT. Translation gives CASSQGSGELFF. V usage is TRBV6-5 and J usage is TRBJ2-2; maybe TRBD1 (5 bases). Looked up from germline, CDR1 is MNHEY and CDR2 is SVGAGI. The CDR3 length is 12 residues. Trimming took 6 bases from V and 6 from J, leaving 8 bases between them.

This chain joins TRBV19 and TRBJ2-2; weak D call: TRBD1 (5 bases). Deletions cut 7 bases from V and 5 bases from J, with 11 bases between. Germline CDR1 LNHDA, CDR2 SQIVND (reference sequence). The CDR3 is 13 residues long. The CDR3 here is CASIPPGTGELFF. The CDR3 bases are TGTGCCAGTATCCCCCCAGGGACCGGGGAGCTGTTTTTT.

The V gene is TRBV19, the J gene TRBJ1-5; TRBD1 might be the D (5 bases). V lost 6 bases to trimming and J lost 3 bases, with 21 bases between them. The CDR3 has 17 amino acids. Looked up from germline, CDR1 is LNHDA and CDR2 is SQIVND (reference sequence). The chain's CDR3 is CASSPTWGGVTNQPQHF. In DNA form, the CDR3 reads TGTGCCAGTAGCCCTACTTGGGGGGGGGTGACCAATCAGCCCCAGCATTTT.

The chain couples TRBV28 to TRBJ1-5; a possible D gene is TRBD1 (6 bases). Germline CDR1 MDHEN, CDR2 SYDVKM. V was trimmed by 2 bases and J by 0 bases, leaving 17 bases between them. The CDR3 spans 18 residues. CDR3 sequence (DNA): TGTGCCAGCAGTTTAGAAGGGGGAATCTGGGGTAGCAATCAGCCCCAGCATTTT. It yields the protein CASSLEGGIWGSNQPQHF.

This chain connects TRBV10-1 to TRBJ2-3; 7 bases are shared with TRBD2. Looked up from germline, CDR1 is WNHNN and CDR2 is SYGVQD (reference sequence). V lost 4 bases and J lost 3; bases outside the gene matches: 10. This CDR3 comprises 16 residues. The CDR3 protein is CASSGDGGTFTDTQYF. DNA of the CDR3: TGCGCCAGCAGTGGAGACGGGGGGACCTTTACAGATACGCAGTATTTT.

The rearrangement joins TRBV10-3 to TRBJ2-3, with 8 positions matching TRBD1. Germline assignment: CDR1 ENHRY and CDR2 SYGVKD. The junction had 5 bases not matched to a gene; V was cut back by 6 bases and J by 3 bases. The CDR3 has 14 residues. In nucleotides, the CDR3 is TGTGCCATCAGCGACAGGGGAGCGACAGATACGCAGTATTTT. It specifies CAISDRGATDTQYF.

The chain combines TRBV7-9 with TRBJ1-2; the match to TRBD1 covers 11 bases. Unmatched junction bases numbered 3, after V lost 5 bases and J lost 1 base. The CDR3 runs 15 residues. Germline V gene data show CDR1 as SEHNR and CDR2 as FQNEAQ (reference sequence). The CDR3 sequence: CASSPGTGGNYGYTF. In DNA form, the CDR3 reads TGTGCCAGCAGCCCGGGGACAGGGGGTAACTATGGCTACACCTTC.

V usage is TRBV30 and J usage is TRBJ1-6, with D possibly TRBD1 on 5 matching bases. This CDR3 has 12 amino acids. The germline V gene has CDR1 GTSNPN and CDR2 SVGIG (reference sequence). Trimming took off 5 bases at V and 8 bases at J, with 10 bases between the two ends. This chain's CDR3 is CAWGAGDSPLHF. Here the CDR3 DNA reads TGTGCCTGGGGGGCCGGGGATTCACCCCTCCACTTT.

The V and J genes are TRBV5-1 and TRBJ1-4; no clear D gene. Trimming stripped 4 bases from V and 0 bases from J, with 7 bases between. Looked up from germline, CDR1 is SGHRS and CDR2 is YFSETQ. The CDR3 has 14 residues. The CDR3 loop is CASSQEATNEKLFF. The CDR3 nucleotides are TGCGCCAGCAGCCAAGAGGCAACTAATGAAAAACTGTTTTTT.

V is TRBV6-5 and J is TRBJ2-7; D is possibly TRBD1 (6 bases). V lost 7 bases and J 0 bases, leaving 10 bases between the germline ends. In germline, CDR1 is MNHEY, CDR2 SVGAGI. This CDR3 has 13 amino acids. CDR3 amino acids: CASIKQGSYEQYF. DNA of the CDR3: TGTGCCAGCATCAAACAGGGCTCCTACGAGCAGTACTTC.

The chain uses TRBV15 and TRBJ2-1; 8 bases are shared with TRBD2. The germline CDR1 and CDR2 sequences are LNHNV and YYDKDF (reference sequence). With V trimmed by 0 bases and J by 9 bases, 10 bases remained unmatched. CDR3 length: 16 amino acids. CDR3 DNA: TGTGCCACCAGCAGAGATACGTTAGCGGGAACGGTTGAGCAGTTCTTC. It yields the protein CATSRDTLAGTVEQFF. The full variable domain, in which reference TRBV15 and TRBJ2-1 provide the parts outside the CDR3, is DAMVIQNPRYQVTQFGKPVTLSCSQTLNHNVMYWYQQKSSQAPKLLFHYYDKDFNNEADTPDNFQSRRPNTSFCFLDIRSPGLGDTAMYLCATSRDTLAGTVEQFFGPGTRLTVL.

The chain couples TRBV7-2 to TRBJ1-5; weak D call: TRBD1 (5 bases). The CDR3 runs to 15 residues. V gave up 2 bases and J gave up 5 bases, with 13 bases separating them. From germline, CDR1 is SGHTA and CDR2 FQGNSA. CDR3 amino acids: CASSLFVAGYQPQHF. In DNA, the CDR3 is TGTGCCAGCAGCTTATTCGTGGCAGGGTATCAGCCCCAGCATTTT.

The rearrangement uses TRBV3-1 (or the pseudogene TRBV3-2) and TRBJ2-5; weak D call: TRBD2 (5 bases). This CDR3 is 15 amino acids long. Trimming pared 2 bases from V and 4 bases from J, leaving 14 bases between. Germline-derived CDR1 and CDR2 are LGHDT and YNNKEL (reference sequence). The CDR3 DNA is TGTGCCAGCAGCCAACCGGGAATCACGCGAGAGACCCAGTACTTC. Encoded protein: CASSQPGITRETQYF.

The chain combines TRBV10-3 with TRBJ1-2, with TRBD1 matching over 10 bases. CDR1 ENHRY and CDR2 SYGVKD come from the germline V gene. J gave up 3 bases and V 6 bases, and 4 bases lay outside the gene matches. This CDR3 contains 14 residues. In DNA, the CDR3 is TGTGCCATCAGCCGGGACAGGGGAGACTATGGCTACACCTTC. Protein: CAISRDRGDYGYTF.